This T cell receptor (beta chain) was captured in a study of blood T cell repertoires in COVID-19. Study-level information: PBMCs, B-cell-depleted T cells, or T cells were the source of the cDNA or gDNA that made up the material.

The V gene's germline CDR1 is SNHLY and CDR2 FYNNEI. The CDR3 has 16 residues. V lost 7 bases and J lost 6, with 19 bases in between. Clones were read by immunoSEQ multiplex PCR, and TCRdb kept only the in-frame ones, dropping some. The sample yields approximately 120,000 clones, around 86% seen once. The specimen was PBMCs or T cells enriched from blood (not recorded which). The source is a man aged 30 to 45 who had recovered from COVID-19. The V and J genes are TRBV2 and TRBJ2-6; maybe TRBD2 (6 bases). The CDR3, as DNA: TGTGCCAGCACTGGAGGGGTCCGCGCTACGGCCAACGTCCTGACTTTC. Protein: CASTGGVRATANVLTF. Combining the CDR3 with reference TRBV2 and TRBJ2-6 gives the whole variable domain EPEVTQTPSHQVTQMGQEVILRCVPISNHLYFYWYRQILGQKVEFLVSFYNNEISEKSEIFDDQFSVERPDGSNFTLKIRSTKLEDSAMYFCASTGGVRATANVLTFGAGSRLTVL.